These 5 T cell receptor beta chains were sequenced from one sample in a study of graft-versus-host responses after intestinal transplantation. TCRdb's copy holds only in-frame clones and misses some; the assay was immunoSEQ multiplex PCR. The repertoire includes about 19,000 clones, around 80% of them detected once, and approximately 2.1% sits in the top ten. The source was PBMCs, collected 14 days after transplant. The receptors shown here come from a human patient who received an intestinal transplant, so some T cells may come from the graft donor.

The rearrangement joins TRBV10-3 to TRBJ2-5; D call uncertain. TRBJ2-7 explains the end of the DNA better; the J call may be wrong. The CDR3 is 17 residues long. The germline V gene encodes CDR1 ENHRY and CDR2 SYGVKD. This chain's CDR3 is CAISGGVGSPSSYEQYF. In nucleotides, the CDR3 is TGTGCCATCAGTGGAGGAGTCGGCAGCCCGAGCTCCTACGAGCAGTACTTC.

This chain joins TRBV15 and TRBJ2-5, with unresolved D. CDR1 LNHNV and CDR2 YYDKDF come from the germline V gene (reference sequence). The CDR3 extends over 13 amino acids. V lost 8 bases and J 2 bases, leaving 12 bases between the germline ends. The CDR3 region has the DNA TGTGCCACCGGCGACGGGCGACAAGAGACCCAGTACTTC. Its protein is CATGDGRQETQYF.

The V call is TRBV19, the J call TRBJ1-2; TRBD1 matches at 9 bases. Germline trimming cut 6 bases from V and 4 bases from J; bases unmatched to any gene: 6. CDR3 length equals 14 residues. Germline CDR1 and CDR2: LNHDA and SQIVND (reference sequence). This CDR3 reads CASSRTGASYGYTF. Here the CDR3 DNA reads TGTGCCAGTAGCCGGACAGGGGCGAGCTATGGCTACACCTTC. Combining the CDR3 with reference TRBV19 and TRBJ1-2 gives the whole variable domain DGGITQSPKYLFRKEGQNVTLSCEQNLNHDAMYWYRQDPGQGLRLIYYSQIVNDFQKGDIAEGYSVSREKKESFPLTVTSAQKNPTAFYLCASSRTGASYGYTFGSGTRLTVV.

This sequence joins TRBV7-9 and TRBJ1-1, with unresolved D. The CDR3 is 13 residues long. Germline CDR1 reads SEHNR; CDR2 reads FQNEAQ (reference sequence). Trimming removed 4 bases at V and 4 bases at J, with 10 bases between. Here the CDR3 DNA reads TGTGCCAGCAGCTCGGAGGGTGGCACTGAAGCTTTCTTT. Translation: CASSSEGGTEAFF.

The CDR3 bases are TGTGCCAGCCTGGGCAATGAGCAGTTCTTC. Protein sequence: CASLGNEQFF. The chain joins TRBV6-1 to TRBJ2-1; D not resolved. Germline V gene data show CDR1 as MNHNS and CDR2 as SASEGT. This CDR3 has 10 amino acids. V lost 8 bases, J lost 6 bases, and 5 bases lay in between.